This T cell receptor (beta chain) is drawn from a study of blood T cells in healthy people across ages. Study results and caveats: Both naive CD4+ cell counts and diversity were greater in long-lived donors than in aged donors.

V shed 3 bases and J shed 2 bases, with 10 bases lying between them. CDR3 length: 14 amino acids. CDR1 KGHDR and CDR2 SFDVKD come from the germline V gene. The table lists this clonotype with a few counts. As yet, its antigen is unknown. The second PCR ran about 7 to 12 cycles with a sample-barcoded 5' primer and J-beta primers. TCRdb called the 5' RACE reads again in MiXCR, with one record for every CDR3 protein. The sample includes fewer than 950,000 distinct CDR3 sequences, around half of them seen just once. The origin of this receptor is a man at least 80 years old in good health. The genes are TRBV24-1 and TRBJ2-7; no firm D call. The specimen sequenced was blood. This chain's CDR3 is CATSDPVNAYEQYF. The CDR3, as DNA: TGTGCCACCAGTGATCCCGTAAACGCCTACGAGCAGTACTTC.